A single T cell receptor (beta chain) is shown here with its context. The antigen remains unidentified. V was trimmed by 6 bases and J by 2 bases, leaving 8 bases between them. This CDR3 region has 12 residues. Germline CDR1 MNHNY, CDR2 SVGAGI (reference sequence). The sample belongs to a study of beta chain features in type 1 diabetes. Notes on the study in general: Whether TCRB rearrangement is influenced by HLA type was left unresolved in this analysis. Moderate but significant shortening of TCRB CDR3s was recorded in all four CD4+ subsets from Type 1 diabetes patients. There was a possibility that cDNA sequencing over-represented cells with high TCR expression.

Investigators reverse transcribed all isolated RNA, so they sequenced expressed TCRB transcripts. The method was immunoSEQ multiplex PCR; TCRdb's version includes in-frame clones alone and lacks a portion of them. Here the sample spans about 620,000 clones, roughly 16% being singletons. The chain carries TRBV6-6 and TRBJ2-7; D is perhaps TRBD1 (5 bases). Sequenced input: naive CD4+ T cells from blood. This clonotype was sampled from a man between 18 and 29 years old in good health. DNA of the CDR3: TGTGCCAGCAGGATGACAGCCTACGAGCAGTACTTC. Residues: CASRMTAYEQYF.